Presented here are 13 T cell receptor beta chains from one specimen sequenced in a study of shared clonotypes between healthy human individuals. Clones were sequenced by immunoSEQ multiplex PCR, and TCRdb holds only the in-frame ones, with some missing. Among millions of clones listed, over 90% were seen once. Sample: naive CD4+ T cells from PBMCs. Described subset: CD45RA+ positively selected. These receptors were obtained from a man aged 18 to 30 in good health. Some clones in this sample may be carry-over from other donors' samples.

J is TRBJ2-1 and V is TRBV7-3; the match to TRBD2 covers 7 bases. Germline V gene lookup returns CDR1 SGHTA and CDR2 FQGTGA. Germline trimming cut 0 bases from V and 10 bases from J; bases unmatched to any gene: 9. The CDR3 runs 15 residues. The CDR3 sequence: CASSLTPGAGWEQFF. The CDR3 region has the DNA TGTGCCAGCAGCTTAACACCGGGAGCGGGATGGGAGCAGTTCTTC.

V gene TRBV28 combines with J gene TRBJ1-2; 8 bases line up with TRBD1. The V and J ends lost 5 bases and 5 bases, in that order; junction bases with no gene match: 19. Germline CDR1 reads MDHEN; CDR2 reads SYDVKM. This CDR3 has 18 residues. Here the CDR3 DNA reads TGTGCCAGCAGTCCCTTTAAGCGTACCAGGGGGCGCCTTTATGGCTACACCTTC. As protein: CASSPFKRTRGRLYGYTF.

The chain uses TRBV11-3 and TRBJ2-3, with no clear D. With 1 base removed from V and 4 bases from J, the gap between germline ends came to 9 bases. The CDR3 contains 14 residues. Germline loops: CDR1 SGHNT, CDR2 YENEEA. This CDR3 reads CASSLGGGADTQYF. The CDR3 DNA sequence: TGTGCCAGCAGCTTAGGAGGTGGGGCAGATACGCAGTATTTT.

To note about this clone: This sample also contains other DNA sequences that code for the same CDR3. The J gene is TRBJ1-1, the V gene TRBV7-2, with 7 nucleotides matching TRBD1. The length of the CDR3 is 14 residues. V gave up 2 bases and J gave up 2 bases; unmatched junction bases: 2. Germline CDR1 is SGHTA and CDR2 is FQGNSA. CDR3 region: CASSLLGGNTEAFF. CDR3 nucleotide sequence: TGTGCCAGCAGCTTACTAGGGGGCAACACTGAAGCTTTCTTT.

V is TRBV7-8 and J is TRBJ1-2; weak D call: TRBD1 (5 bases). Trimming shortened V by 5 bases and J by 2 bases, and 12 bases separated the two germline ends. This CDR3 spans 14 amino acids. CDR1 and CDR2 from the germline V gene are SGHVS and FQNEAQ. In DNA form, the CDR3 reads TGTGCCAGCAGCCCAGACGGGGGAAACTATGGCTACACCTTC. It specifies CASSPDGGNYGYTF.

CDR3 coding DNA: TGCGCCAGCAGCAGGGTAGCGGGAAACACCGGGGAGCTGTTTTTT. Its protein product is CASSRVAGNTGELFF. The V call is TRBV5-1, the J call TRBJ2-2, with 8 bases fitting TRBD2. Losses at the gene ends were 4 bases for V and 2 bases for J; bases not matched to a gene: 4. The CDR3 runs 15 residues. Germline CDR1 reads SGHRS; CDR2 reads YFSETQ.

The CDR3, as DNA: TGCAGCGTTTTCATCCCCCCACAGTTCTTC. It encodes CSVFIPPQFF. The rearrangement uses TRBV29-1 and TRBJ2-1; D call uncertain. The CDR3 runs to 10 residues. From germline, CDR1 is SQVTM and CDR2 ANQGSEA. Trimming left V 5 bases short and J 13 bases short, with 12 bases between.

V usage is TRBV11-2 and J usage is TRBJ2-7; D is undetermined. CDR1 and CDR2 from the germline V gene are SGHAT and FQNNGV. The CDR3 loop spans 14 amino acids. Trimming left V 4 bases short and J 4 bases short, with 14 bases between. Here the CDR3 reads CASSYVLTPYEQYF. The CDR3 nucleotides read TGTGCCAGCAGCTACGTCCTAACACCGTACGAGCAGTACTTC. The full variable domain, with the rest looked up from reference TRBV11-2 and TRBJ2-7, is EAGVAQSPRYKIIEKRQSVAFWCNPISGHATLYWYQQILGQGPKLLIQFQNNGVVDDSQLPKDRFSAERLKGVDSTLKIQPAKLEDSAVYLCASSYVLTPYEQYFGPGTRLTVT.

DNA for the CDR3: TGCGCCAGCAGCCCCAGGGTGGGAAATTTAGCTGGCTACACCTTC. It translates to CASSPRVGNLAGYTF. V usage is TRBV5-1 and J usage is TRBJ1-2; D possibly corresponds to TRBD1 (5 bases). CDR1 and CDR2 from the germline V gene are SGHRS and YFSETQ. The CDR3 runs 15 residues. V dropped 4 bases and J dropped 7 bases, with 20 bases sitting between them.

The chain carries TRBV28 and TRBJ2-2, with D possibly TRBD1 on 6 matching bases. The CDR3 runs to 15 residues. V was shortened by 0 bases and J by 3 bases, with 8 bases between the two germline ends. Germline CDR1 is MDHEN and CDR2 is SYDVKM. The CDR3 DNA follows: TGTGCCAGCAGTTTATGGACAGGATACACCGGGGAGCTGTTTTTT. It yields the protein CASSLWTGYTGELFF.

The chain employs TRBV27 and TRBJ2-3; no reliable D call. This CDR3 region has 15 residues. Looked up from germline, CDR1 is MNHEY and CDR2 is SMNVEV (reference sequence). Trimming left V 4 bases short and J 1 base short, with 12 bases between. Here the CDR3 reads CASSSQMRGTDTQYF. The CDR3 DNA follows: TGTGCCAGCAGTTCCCAAATGCGTGGCACAGATACGCAGTATTTT.

The V gene is TRBV28, the J gene TRBJ1-3; D is uncertain. V shed 0 bases and J shed 8 bases, with 14 bases lying between them. The germline V gene has CDR1 MDHEN and CDR2 SYDVKM. The CDR3 totals 15 residues. DNA of the CDR3: TGTGCCAGCAGTTTATGGGCAGCTTCACCGCACACCATATATTTT. This translates into CASSLWAASPHTIYF.

The chain joins TRBV7-8 to TRBJ2-1; D is tentatively TRBD1 or TRBD2 (5 bases each). Trimming removed 6 bases from V and 6 bases from J, with 9 bases in between. The CDR3 sequence is 12 residues long. The germline gives CDR1 SGHVS, CDR2 FQNEAQ. Written as DNA, the CDR3 is TGTGCCAGCAGACCAGGGAGCAATGAGCAGTTCTTC. Translation: CASRPGSNEQFF.